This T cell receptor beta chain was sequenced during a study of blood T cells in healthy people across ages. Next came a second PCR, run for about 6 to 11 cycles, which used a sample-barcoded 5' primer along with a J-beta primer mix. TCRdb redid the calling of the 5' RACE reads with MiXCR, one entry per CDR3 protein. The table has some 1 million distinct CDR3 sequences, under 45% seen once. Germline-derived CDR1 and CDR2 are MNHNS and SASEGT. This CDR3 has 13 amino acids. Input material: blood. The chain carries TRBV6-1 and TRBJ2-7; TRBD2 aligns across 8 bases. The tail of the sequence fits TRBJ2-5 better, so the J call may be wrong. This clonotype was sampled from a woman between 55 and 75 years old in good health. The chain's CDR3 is CASRPSGWETQYF. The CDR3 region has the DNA TGTGCCAGCAGGCCTAGCGGGTGGGAGACCCAGTACTTC.